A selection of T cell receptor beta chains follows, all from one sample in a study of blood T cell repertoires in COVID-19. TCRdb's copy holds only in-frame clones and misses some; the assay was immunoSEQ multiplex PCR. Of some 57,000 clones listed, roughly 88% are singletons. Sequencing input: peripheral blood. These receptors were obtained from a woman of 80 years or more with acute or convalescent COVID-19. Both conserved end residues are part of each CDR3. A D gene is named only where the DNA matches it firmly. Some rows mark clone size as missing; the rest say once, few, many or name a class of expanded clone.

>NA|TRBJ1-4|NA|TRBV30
TGTGCCTGCCCCGTAACAACTAATGAAAAACTGTTTTTT
CACPVTTNEKLFF
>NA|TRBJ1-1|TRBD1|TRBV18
TGTGCCAGCTCGCCCGACAGGGCCTTGAACACTGAAGCTTTCTTT
CASSPDRALNTEAFF
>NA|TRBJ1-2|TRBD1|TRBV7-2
TGTGCCAGCAGCACTCGCGGGACAGCCTATGGCTACACCTTC
CASSTRGTAYGYTF
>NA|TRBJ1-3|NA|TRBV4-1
TGCGCCAGCAGCCAAGATTCGTTCTCTGGAAACACCATATATTTT
CASSQDSFSGNTIYF
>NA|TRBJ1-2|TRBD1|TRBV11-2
TGTGCCAGCAGCAATGGCAAGGGGGCTAGTGGCTACACCTTC
CASSNGKGASGYTF
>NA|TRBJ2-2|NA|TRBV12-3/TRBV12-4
TGTGCCAGCAAGAATTCGGACACCGGGGAGCTGTTTTTT
CASKNSDTGELFF
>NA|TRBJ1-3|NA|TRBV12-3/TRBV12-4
TGTGCCAGCAGTTTAGGCGTGGGAAACACCATATATTTT
CASSLGVGNTIYF
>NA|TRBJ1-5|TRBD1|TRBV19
TGTGCCAGTACCGGAAACCGGGACAGGGGAGGATACAATCAGCCCCAGCATTTT
CASTGNRDRGGYNQPQHF
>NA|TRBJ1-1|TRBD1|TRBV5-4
TGTGCCAGCAGCAAACACGGGACAGGGGAGTCTGAAGCTTTCTTT
CASSKHGTGESEAFF
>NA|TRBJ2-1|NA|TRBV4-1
TGCGCCAGCAGCCAAGGGACACCATACAATGAGCAGTTCTTC
CASSQGTPYNEQFF
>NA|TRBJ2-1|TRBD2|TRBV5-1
TGCGCCAGCAGCCTAGCGGGAGAGGCTTACAATGAGCAGTTCTTC
CASSLAGEAYNEQFF
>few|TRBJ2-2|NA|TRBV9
TGTGCCAGCAGCGTAGTTAGCAAGAGGGCCGGGGAGCTGTTTTTT
CASSVVSKRAGELFF
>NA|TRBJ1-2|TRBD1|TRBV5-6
TGTGCCAGCAGCTTAGGGCGGGACAGTGGCTACACCTTC
CASSLGRDSGYTF
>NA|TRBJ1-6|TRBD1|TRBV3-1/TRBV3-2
TGTGCCAGCAGCCAAGGACAGGGGGCGGTTTCACCCCTCCACTTT
CASSQGQGAVSPLHF
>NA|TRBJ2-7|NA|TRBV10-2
TGCGCCAGCAAACCGGGTTCCTACGAGCAGTACTTC
CASKPGSYEQYF
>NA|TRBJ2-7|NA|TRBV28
TGTGCCAGCAGTTTAGGGCAAAGGTACGAGCAGTACTTC
CASSLGQRYEQYF
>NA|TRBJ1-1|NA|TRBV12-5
TGTGCTAGTGGTTTGGACAGGCCGAACACTGAAGCTTTCTTT
CASGLDRPNTEAFF
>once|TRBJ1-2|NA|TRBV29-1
TGCAGCGTTGAAGACAGAGGGGCAGCCACCTATATGTGGGGACATACCTTC
CSVEDRGAATYMWGHTF
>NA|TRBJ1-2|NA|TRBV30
TGTGCCGGCGCCGCGGGTAACTATGGCTACACCTTC
CAGAAGNYGYTF
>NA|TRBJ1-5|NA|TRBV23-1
TGCGCCAGCAAAGGCTTGGTTCAGCGGGGCCCTCCCAATCAGCCCCAGCATTTT
CASKGLVQRGPPNQPQHF
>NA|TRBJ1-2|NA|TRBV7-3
TGTGCCAGCAGCGGGTCCGGGGATCATGGCTACACCTTC
CASSGSGDHGYTF
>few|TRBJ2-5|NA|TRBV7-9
TGTGCCAGCAGCCCCGGTCGCCAAGAGACCCAGTACTTC
CASSPGRQETQYF
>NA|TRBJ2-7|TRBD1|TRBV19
TGTGCCAGTAGACGCCGACAGGGGGGCGAGCAGTACTTC
CASRRRQGGEQYF